This T cell receptor beta chain was retrieved from a study of T cells in localized non-small cell lung cancer. General study findings and limits: Across samples, adjacent lung featured a median around 60 of the top 100 tumor clones. A denser population of T cells in blood accompanied longer overall survival. Exceeding tumor, uninvolved adjacent lung had the highest T cell clonality. Sequencing covered just one tumor region, so heterogeneity cannot be ruled out.

This clone was seen once. Its target is unknown. CDR3 length equals 16 residues. Using immunoSEQ multiplex PCR, the repertoire was profiled, and TCRdb retains in-frame clones only, with some absent. The sample shows tens of thousands of clones, more than 70% of them seen only once. The sample consisted of peripheral blood, taken before any cancer treatment. The chain links TRBV12-2 to TRBJ2-5. TRBV12-2 is assigned pseudogene status. The clonotype was recovered from a female donor over 55 with stage I lung adenocarcinoma. CDR3: CASRLAGILYQETQYF. CDR3 DNA: TGTGCAAGTCGCTTAGCAGGTATCTTGTACCAAGAGACCCAGTACTTC.